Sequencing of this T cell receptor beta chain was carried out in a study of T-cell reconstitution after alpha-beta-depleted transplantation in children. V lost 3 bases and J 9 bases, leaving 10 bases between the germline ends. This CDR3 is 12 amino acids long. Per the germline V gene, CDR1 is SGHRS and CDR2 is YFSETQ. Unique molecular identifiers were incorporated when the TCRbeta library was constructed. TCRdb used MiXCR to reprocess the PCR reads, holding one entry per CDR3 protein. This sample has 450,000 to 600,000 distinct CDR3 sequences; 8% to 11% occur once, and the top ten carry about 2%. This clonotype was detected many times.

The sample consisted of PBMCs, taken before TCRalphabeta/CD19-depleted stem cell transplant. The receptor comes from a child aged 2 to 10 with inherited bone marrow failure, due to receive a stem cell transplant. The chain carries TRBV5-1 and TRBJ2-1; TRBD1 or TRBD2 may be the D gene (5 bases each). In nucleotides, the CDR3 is TGCGCCAGCAGCTCCAGGGCGGGTGAGCAGTTCTTC. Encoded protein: CASSSRAGEQFF.